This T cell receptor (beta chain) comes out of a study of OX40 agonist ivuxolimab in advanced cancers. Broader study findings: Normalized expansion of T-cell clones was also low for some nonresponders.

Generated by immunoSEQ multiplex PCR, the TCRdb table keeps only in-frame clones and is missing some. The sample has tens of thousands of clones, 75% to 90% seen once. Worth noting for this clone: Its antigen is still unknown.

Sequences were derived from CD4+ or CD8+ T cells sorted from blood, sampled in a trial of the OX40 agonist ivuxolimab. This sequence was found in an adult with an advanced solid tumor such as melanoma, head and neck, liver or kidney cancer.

CDR3 in DNA: TGTGCCAGCAGCTCACTGACTAGCGGACGGGGGGAGCTGTTTTTT. It is translated as CASSSLTSGRGELFF. The J gene is TRBJ2-2, the V gene TRBV11-3, with 9 bases matching TRBD2. From germline, CDR1 is SGHNT and CDR2 YENEEA. The CDR3 has 15 residues. The V and J ends lost 4 bases and 8 bases, in that order; junction bases with no gene match: 8.